A single sample is the source of the 18 T cell receptor beta chains below, sequenced in a study of cytomegalovirus exposure and HLA in healthy donors (dated by TCRdb to the late 2010s). Library creation used the immunoSEQ multiplex PCR assay. A mixture of 60 forward primers for TCR Vbeta segments and 13 reverse primers for TCR Jbeta segments was used in the multiplex PCR. Held by TCRdb, this immuneACCESS table contains in-frame sequences only and omits some clones. Under half of the omission traces to an unresolved V gene where checked; the cause of the rest is unknown. Present in this sample are about 120,000 clones, less than 80% of which were seen just once. Of the sample, 4% falls within the top ten clones. Sequencing was done on a sample of PBMCs. These receptors were obtained from a middle-aged man in good health and CMV-seropositive.

The chain is built from TRBV4-2 and TRBJ2-7; D perhaps matches TRBD2 (5 bases). Trimming removed 3 bases from V and 4 bases from J, with 16 bases in between. This CDR3 contains 15 residues. Germline CDR1 reads LGHNA; CDR2 reads YNFKEQ. DNA of the CDR3: TGTGCCAGCAGCCAGGCCGGGGTGGGCGCATACGAGCAGTACTTC. Its protein is CASSQAGVGAYEQYF.

This clone was recorded once. This sequence joins TRBV28 and TRBJ1-1; D is undetermined. Germline loops: CDR1 MDHEN, CDR2 SYDVKM. This CDR3 spans 11 amino acids. Between the trimmed V and J ends, which lost 7 bases and 6 bases, there was a span of 9 bases. The CDR3 is CASNYRAEAFF. CDR3 DNA: TGTGCCAGCAATTACCGGGCTGAAGCTTTCTTT.

This clone has just a few counts. This rearrangement joins TRBV5-6 to TRBJ2-3, with 7 positions matching TRBD1. Germline V gene sequence: CDR1 SGHDT, CDR2 YYEEEE. The trim removed 3 bases at V and 0 bases at J, leaving 16 bases unmatched. The CDR3 runs to 19 residues. CDR3 amino acids: CASSSPPIVGGSSTDTQYF. The CDR3 DNA is TGTGCCAGCAGCTCCCCACCTATCGTAGGGGGCTCTAGCACAGATACGCAGTATTTT. The full variable domain, rest sourced from reference TRBV5-6 and TRBJ2-3, is DAGVTQSPTHLIKTRGQQVTLRCSPKSGHDTVSWYQQALGQGPQFIFQYYEEEERQRGNFPDRFSGHQFPNYSSELNVNALLLGDSALYLCASSSPPIVGGSSTDTQYFGPGTRLTVL.

This chain joins TRBV27 and TRBJ2-7; TRBD2 matches 12 bases. V lost 5 bases, J lost 4 bases, and 9 bases stayed unmatched. CDR1 MNHEY and CDR2 SMNVEV come from the germline V gene (reference sequence). This CDR3 is built from 16 residues. Here the CDR3 reads CASSTLTSGRRYEQYF. The CDR3 nucleotides read TGTGCCAGCAGTACCTTGACTAGCGGGAGAAGGTACGAGCAGTACTTC.

The J gene is TRBJ2-7, the V gene TRBV4-3, with D possibly matching TRBD1 (5 bases). The CDR3 runs 16 residues. V was pared by 3 bases and J by 2 bases, with 17 bases between. Germline CDR1 and CDR2: LGHNA and YSLEER. CDR3 DNA: TGCGCCAGCAGCCATGGAGACAGAACTTATACCTACGAGCAGTACTTC. Amino acid sequence: CASSHGDRTYTYEQYF.

CDR3 in amino acids: CASSLGGRTYEQYF. CDR3 nucleotides: TGTGCCAGCAGCTTGGGGGGCAGAACCTACGAGCAGTACTTC. The chain is built from TRBV5-6 and TRBJ2-7, with D possibly TRBD1 on 5 matching bases. V was cut by 0 bases and J by 2 bases, with 9 bases left in between. This CDR3 comprises 14 residues. The germline gives CDR1 SGHDT, CDR2 YYEEEE.

Points on this clone: The junction departs from germline at one end; a sequencing error may be responsible. At the DNA level, this CDR3 is encoded by other sequences in the same sample as well. The genes are TRBV5-6 and TRBJ2-3; TRBD1 aligns across 10 bases. Per the germline V gene, CDR1 is SGHDT and CDR2 is YYEEEE. The length of the CDR3 is 16 residues. DNA of the CDR3: TGTGCCAGCAGCCTTCGACAGGGGGCGAGCACGGATACGCAGTATTTT. The encoded protein is CASSLRQGASTDTQYF.

This chain joins TRBV6-5 and TRBJ1-2, with 8 bases lining up with TRBD1. With 2 bases clipped from V and 6 bases from J, the junction kept 11 bases outside the gene matches. The CDR3 contains 16 residues. CDR1 is MNHEY and CDR2 is SVGAGI in the germline V gene. CDR3 DNA sequence: TGTGCCAGCAGTTACACGCAGGGGGCGCTGAGGAATGGCTACACCTTC. Translation gives CASSYTQGALRNGYTF.

The rearrangement links TRBV28 to TRBJ2-7, with 7 bases aligning to TRBD2. The V gene end was trimmed by 4 bases and the J gene end by 2 bases; junction bases not matched to a gene: 11. Per germline, CDR1 MDHEN and CDR2 SYDVKM. The CDR3 is made up of 16 amino acids. CDR3 region: CASSSETSRKTYEQYF. Written as DNA, the CDR3 is TGTGCCAGCAGTTCCGAGACTAGCCGTAAGACCTACGAGCAGTACTTC.

V usage is TRBV6-1 and J usage is TRBJ1-5, with D hard to call. Looked up from germline, CDR1 is MNHNS and CDR2 is SASEGT. CDR3 length: 14 amino acids. V was cut by 9 bases and J by 5 bases, with 17 bases left in between. The DNA of the CDR3 is TGTGCCAGTACTAAAGAGAACAAGGATCAGCCCCAGCATTTT. Its protein is CASTKENKDQPQHF.

DNA for the CDR3: TGTGCCTGGAGAGAGACAGCGAGAACTGAAGCTTTCTTT. Translation: CAWRETARTEAFF. The chain links TRBV30 to TRBJ1-1, with a possible D match to TRBD1 (5 bases). There are 13 residues in the CDR3. Germline V CDR1 and CDR2: GTSNPN, SVGIG (reference sequence). The V gene lost 3 bases and the J gene lost 5 bases, with 13 bases spanning the gap.

The chain is built from TRBV13 and TRBJ2-4, with D perhaps matching TRBD1 (5 bases). Germline CDR1 and CDR2: PRHDT and FYEKMQ (reference sequence). The CDR3 is 16 amino acids. Trimming left V 2 bases short and J 0 bases short, with 11 bases between. CDR3 residues: CASSLQGAIAKNIQYF. The DNA of the CDR3 is TGTGCCAGCAGCTTACAAGGGGCGATAGCCAAAAACATTCAGTACTTC.

V is TRBV5-3 and J is TRBJ1-1, with D perhaps matching TRBD1 (5 bases). TRBV5-3 is an ORF, and what it does is uncertain. Trimming stripped 4 bases from V and 3 bases from J, with 25 bases between. CDR3 length equals 18 residues. CDR3 in amino acids: CARSQDVQGWNIHTEAFF. Here the CDR3 DNA reads TGTGCCAGAAGCCAAGATGTTCAGGGATGGAATATACACACTGAAGCTTTCTTT.

This clone showed up just a few times. The genes are TRBV29-1 and TRBJ1-2; 12 bases are shared with TRBD1. Germline values: CDR1 SQVTM, CDR2 ANQGSEA. V shed 6 bases, J shed 3 bases, and the junction held 5 bases outside the gene matches. CDR3 length: 14 residues. The CDR3 sequence: CSVGTGGEDYGYTF. Here the CDR3 DNA reads TGCAGCGTGGGGACAGGGGGCGAGGACTATGGCTACACCTTC.

Only a few counts were recorded for this clone. This rearrangement joins TRBV7-9 to TRBJ2-7, with D possibly being TRBD1 (7 bases). The CDR3 extends over 16 amino acids. Trimming left V 5 bases short and J 6 bases short, with 23 bases between. Germline CDR1 reads SEHNR; CDR2 reads FQNEAQ (reference sequence). The chain's CDR3 is CASSTSGGTDGVEQYF. For the CDR3, the DNA is TGTGCCAGCAGCACCTCAGGGGGGACAGACGGAGTCGAGCAGTACTTC.

The rearrangement links TRBV12-1 to TRBJ2-7; TRBD1, the table's D call, was not compared with the DNA. TRBV12-1 is tagged as a pseudogene. The CDR3 consists of 15 residues. DNA of the CDR3: TGTGCCAGCAGCTTCGGCCCCAGGTCCCTGGACGAGCAGTACTTC. This encodes CASSFGPRSLDEQYF.

The chain joins TRBV19 to TRBJ2-2, with TRBD2 matching 14 bases. Germline V gene sequence: CDR1 LNHDA, CDR2 SQIVND (reference sequence). The CDR3 has 15 residues. Germline trimming cut 7 bases from V and 6 bases from J; bases unmatched to any gene: 4. The DNA for the CDR3 is TGTGCCAGTACCAGGACTAGCGGGGGGCCCGGGGAGCTGTTTTTT. Amino acids: CASTRTSGGPGELFF.

The rearrangement links TRBV4-1 to TRBJ1-5; 11 positions agree with TRBD1. CDR1 is MGHRA, CDR2 YSYEKL, per germline. The CDR3 contains 16 residues. Germline trimming cut 0 bases from V and 4 bases from J; bases unmatched to any gene: 2. Here the CDR3 DNA reads TGCGCCAGCAGCCAAGATGGGACAGGGGGTAATCAGCCCCAGCATTTT. Translated, it gives CASSQDGTGGNQPQHF.